The entry below gives a single T cell receptor beta chain sequence along with its context. Its antigen is not known. Total RNA extracted from each sample amounted to at least 5.5 micrograms. Together with a sample-barcoded 5' primer, a J-beta primer mix was included in a second PCR lasting about 6 to 11 cycles. MiXCR, run by TCRdb on the 5' RACE reads, gives a single entry per CDR3 protein. The sample carries around 800,000 distinct CDR3 sequences, less than 60% recorded once. The data belong to a study of blood T cells in healthy people across ages. Study-wide background: Every two T cells gave about one barcoded beta molecule via template switching.

Overall study results and limits: Age advanced and TCR beta diversity per million T cells fell, roughly linearly.

This sequence originates from a man at least 80 years old in good health. The sequenced sample was blood.

The CDR3 DNA reads TGTGCCAGCAGCTTAGCTCGAACAGGGCGTTTTACAGATACGCAGTATTTT. It codes for CASSLARTGRFTDTQYF. The V call is TRBV7-9, the J call TRBJ2-3, with D possibly matching TRBD1 (6 bases). The CDR3 sequence is 17 residues long. Germline CDR1 and CDR2: SEHNR and FQNEAQ (reference sequence). Trimming stripped 0 bases from V and 3 bases from J, with 16 bases between.